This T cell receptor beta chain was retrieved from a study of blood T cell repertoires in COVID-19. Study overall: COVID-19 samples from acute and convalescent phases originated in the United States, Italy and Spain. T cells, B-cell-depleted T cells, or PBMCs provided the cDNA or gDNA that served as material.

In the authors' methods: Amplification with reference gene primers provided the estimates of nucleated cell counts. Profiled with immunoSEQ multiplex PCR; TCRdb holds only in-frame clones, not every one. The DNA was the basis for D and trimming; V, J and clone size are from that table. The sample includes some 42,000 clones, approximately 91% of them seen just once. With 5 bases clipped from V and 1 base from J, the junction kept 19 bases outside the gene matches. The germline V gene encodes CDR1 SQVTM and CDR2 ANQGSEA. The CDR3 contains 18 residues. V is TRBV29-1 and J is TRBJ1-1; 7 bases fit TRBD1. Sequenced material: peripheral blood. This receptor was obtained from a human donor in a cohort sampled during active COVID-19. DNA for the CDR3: TGCAGCGTTTCCATGCGAGGGTCCGAGGGGGCCGAGAACACTGAAGCTTTCTTT. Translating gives CSVSMRGSEGAENTEAFF.